Listed below are T cell receptor beta chains from one sample, sequenced in a study of blood T cell repertoires in COVID-19. The table came from immunoSEQ multiplex PCR; TCRdb's copy has only in-frame clones and leaves some out. The sample has 130,000 or so clones, 86% seen once. Sample: peripheral blood. The receptors were sampled from a man aged 35 to 55 with acute or convalescent COVID-19. Both conserved end residues are trimmed from each CDR3. Fields, in order: V gene, J gene, clone size, D gene, CDR3 protein. The D gene is left open where the match is weak. The size of a clone is reported for some rows only, either as once, few or many, or as a class for expanded clones.

>TRBV28|TRBJ1-2|NA|NA
ASSLGIRDINYGYT
>TRBV3-1/TRBV3-2|TRBJ2-7|NA|TRBD1
ASSHRGQFSYEQY
>TRBV3-1/TRBV3-2|TRBJ1-1|once|TRBD1
ASSLRDRLNTEAF
>TRBV19|TRBJ2-1|NA|NA
ASSIGDIYNEQF
>TRBV5-1|TRBJ1-1|NA|NA
ASSLGGASYTEAF
>TRBV7-8|TRBJ1-6|NA|NA
ASSFRGYSYNSPLH
>TRBV7-2|TRBJ1-5|NA|NA
ASRGGGISNQPQH
>TRBV5-1|TRBJ1-2|NA|NA
ASSLVGHTNYGYT
>TRBV7-9|TRBJ2-5|NA|NA
ASSSRRDPQETQY
>TRBV5-6|TRBJ2-1|NA|TRBD1
ASSWGTGQHNEQF
>TRBV7-8|TRBJ2-7|NA|NA
ASSLEGGVVEYEQY
>TRBV19|TRBJ1-2|NA|NA
ASQAGNYGYT
>TRBV30|TRBJ1-5|NA|NA
AWSGQGYQPQH
>TRBV6-5|TRBJ1-5|NA|NA
ASSYAGVGNQPQH
>TRBV19|TRBJ1-2|NA|TRBD1
ASSIRRQGASYGYT
>TRBV4-3|TRBJ1-4|NA|NA
ASSPDTGNSNEKLF
>TRBV4-1|TRBJ1-2|NA|NA
ASSQDAGARFGYT
>TRBV5-1|TRBJ2-3|NA|TRBD2
ASSLDGGGARDTQY
>TRBV29-1|TRBJ1-6|NA|NA
SVEDHQRGWSPLH
>TRBV5-1|TRBJ1-3|NA|NA
ASSRGSGISGNTIY
>TRBV6-5|TRBJ1-2|few|NA
ASSYSAAGLDGYT
>TRBV9|TRBJ1-2|NA|NA
ATYIPDRRGYGYT
>TRBV30|TRBJ1-2|NA|NA
AWSVNPFGYT
>TRBV19|TRBJ1-1|NA|TRBD1
ASSIRGQGGTEAF